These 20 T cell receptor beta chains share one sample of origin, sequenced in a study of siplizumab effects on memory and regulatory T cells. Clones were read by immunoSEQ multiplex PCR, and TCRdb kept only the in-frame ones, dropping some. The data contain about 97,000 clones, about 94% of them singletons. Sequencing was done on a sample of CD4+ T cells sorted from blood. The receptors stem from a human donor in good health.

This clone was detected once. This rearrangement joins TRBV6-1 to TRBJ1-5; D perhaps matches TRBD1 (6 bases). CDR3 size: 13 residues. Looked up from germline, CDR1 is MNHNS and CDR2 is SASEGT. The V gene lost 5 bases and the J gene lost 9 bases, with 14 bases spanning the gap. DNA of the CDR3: TGTGCCAGCAGTACCGGGGGCCCAGGGCCCCAGCATTTT. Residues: CASSTGGPGPQHF.

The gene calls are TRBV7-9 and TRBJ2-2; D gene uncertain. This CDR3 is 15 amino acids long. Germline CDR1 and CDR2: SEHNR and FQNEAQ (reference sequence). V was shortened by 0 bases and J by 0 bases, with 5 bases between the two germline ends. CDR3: CASSLASPNTGELFF. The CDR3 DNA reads TGTGCCAGCAGCTTAGCCTCCCCGAACACCGGGGAGCTGTTTTTT.

The CDR3 DNA reads as TGCGCCAGCAGCTTGGCCGGGCGGTTGAACACCGGGGAGCTGTTTTTT. This codes for CASSLAGRLNTGELFF. The chain employs TRBV5-1 and TRBJ2-2; D not resolved. Trimming took 0 bases from V and 1 from J, leaving 10 bases between them. The CDR3 is 16 residues long. CDR1 and CDR2 from the germline V gene are SGHRS and YFSETQ.

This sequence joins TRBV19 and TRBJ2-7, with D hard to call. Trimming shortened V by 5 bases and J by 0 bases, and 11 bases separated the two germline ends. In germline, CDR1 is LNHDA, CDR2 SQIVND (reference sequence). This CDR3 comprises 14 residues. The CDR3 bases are TGTGCCAGTAGTCTACGTACCACCTCCTACGAGCAGTACTTC. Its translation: CASSLRTTSYEQYF. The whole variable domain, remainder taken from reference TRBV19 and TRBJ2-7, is DGGITQSPKYLFRKEGQNVTLSCEQNLNHDAMYWYRQDPGQGLRLIYYSQIVNDFQKGDIAEGYSVSREKKESFPLTVTSAQKNPTAFYLCASSLRTTSYEQYFGPGTRLTVT.

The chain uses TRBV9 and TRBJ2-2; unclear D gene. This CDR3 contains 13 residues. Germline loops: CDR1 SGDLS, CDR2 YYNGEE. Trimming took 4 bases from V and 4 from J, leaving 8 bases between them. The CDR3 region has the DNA TGTGCCAGCAGCCCGAGCAGCACCGGGGAGCTGTTTTTT. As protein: CASSPSSTGELFF.

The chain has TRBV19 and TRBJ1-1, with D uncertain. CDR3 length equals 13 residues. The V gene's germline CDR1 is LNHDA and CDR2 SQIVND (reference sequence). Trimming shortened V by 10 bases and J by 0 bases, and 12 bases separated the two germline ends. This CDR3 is CATRPSLNTEAFF. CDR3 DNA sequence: TGTGCCACCCGACCGAGTTTGAACACTGAAGCTTTCTTT.

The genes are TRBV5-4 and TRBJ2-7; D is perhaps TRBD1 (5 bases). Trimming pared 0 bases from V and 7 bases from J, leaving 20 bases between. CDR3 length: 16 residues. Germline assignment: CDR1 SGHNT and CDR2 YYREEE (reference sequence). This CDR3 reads CASSLGGSVLVDEQYF. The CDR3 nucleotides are TGTGCCAGCAGCTTGGGGGGCTCAGTTCTCGTTGATGAGCAGTACTTC.

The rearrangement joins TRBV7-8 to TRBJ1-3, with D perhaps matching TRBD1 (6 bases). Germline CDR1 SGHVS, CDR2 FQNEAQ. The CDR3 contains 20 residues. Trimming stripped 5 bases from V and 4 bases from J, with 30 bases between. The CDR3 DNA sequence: TGTGCCAGCAGCCAAAGGGGGTCAGGTCCTAGAACACTGTTGGGAAACACCATATATTTT. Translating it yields CASSQRGSGPRTLLGNTIYF. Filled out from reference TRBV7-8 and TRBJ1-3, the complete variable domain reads GAGVSQSPRYKVAKRGQDVALRCDPISGHVSLFWYQQALGQGPEFLTYFQNEAQLDKSGLPSDRFFAERPEGSVSTLKIQRTQQEDSAVYLCASSQRGSGPRTLLGNTIYFGEGSWLTVV.

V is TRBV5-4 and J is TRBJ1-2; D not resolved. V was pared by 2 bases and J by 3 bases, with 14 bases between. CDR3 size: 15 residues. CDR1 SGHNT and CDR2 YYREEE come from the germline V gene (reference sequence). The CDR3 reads CASSLKAGADYGYTF. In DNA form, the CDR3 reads TGTGCCAGCAGCTTAAAGGCAGGAGCGGACTATGGCTACACCTTC.

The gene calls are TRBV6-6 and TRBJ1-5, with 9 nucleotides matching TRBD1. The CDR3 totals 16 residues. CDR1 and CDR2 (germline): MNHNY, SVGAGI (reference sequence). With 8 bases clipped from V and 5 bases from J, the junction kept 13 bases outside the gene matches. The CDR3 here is CASAWGNRGPDQPQHF. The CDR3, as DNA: TGTGCCAGCGCCTGGGGAAACAGGGGGCCTGATCAGCCCCAGCATTTT.

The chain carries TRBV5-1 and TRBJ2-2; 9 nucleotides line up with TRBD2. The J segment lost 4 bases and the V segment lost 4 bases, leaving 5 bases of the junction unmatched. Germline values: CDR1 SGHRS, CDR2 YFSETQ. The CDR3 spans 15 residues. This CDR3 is CASSTGLAVTGELFF. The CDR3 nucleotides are TGCGCCAGCAGCACGGGACTAGCAGTCACCGGGGAGCTGTTTTTT.

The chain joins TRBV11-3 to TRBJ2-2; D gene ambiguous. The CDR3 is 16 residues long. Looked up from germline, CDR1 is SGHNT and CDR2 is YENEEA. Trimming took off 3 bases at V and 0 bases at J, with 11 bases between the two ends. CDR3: CASSLRRTANTGELFF. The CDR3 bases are TGTGCCAGCAGCTTGAGGCGAACTGCGAACACCGGGGAGCTGTTTTTT.

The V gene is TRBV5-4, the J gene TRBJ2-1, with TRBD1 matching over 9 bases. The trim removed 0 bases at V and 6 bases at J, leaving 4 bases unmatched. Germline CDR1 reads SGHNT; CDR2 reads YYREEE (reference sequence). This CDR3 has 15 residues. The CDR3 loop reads CASSLAGTGLNEQFF. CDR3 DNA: TGTGCCAGCAGCTTGGCCGGGACAGGGCTCAATGAGCAGTTCTTC.

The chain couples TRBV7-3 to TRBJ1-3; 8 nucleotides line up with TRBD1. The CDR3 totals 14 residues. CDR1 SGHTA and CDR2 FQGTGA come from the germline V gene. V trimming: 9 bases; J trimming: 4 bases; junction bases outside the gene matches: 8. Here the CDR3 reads CARVDRGKGNTIYF. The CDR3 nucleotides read TGTGCCAGAGTAGACAGGGGTAAAGGAAACACCATATATTTT.

The CDR3 nucleotides read TGTGCCAGCAGCTTAAGGCCTCGCGGTGTCTCTGAAGCTTTCTTT. This sequence encodes CASSLRPRGVSEAFF. The chain carries TRBV7-6 and TRBJ1-1; D is unresolved. The V and J ends lost 2 bases and 6 bases respectively, with 16 bases between them. This CDR3 has 15 residues. The germline gives CDR1 SGHVS, CDR2 FNYEAQ.

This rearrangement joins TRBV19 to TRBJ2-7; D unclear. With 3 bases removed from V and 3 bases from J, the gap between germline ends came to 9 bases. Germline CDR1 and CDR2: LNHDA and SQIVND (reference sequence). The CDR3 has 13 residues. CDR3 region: CASSITLVYEQYF. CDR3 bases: TGTGCCAGTAGTATCACCCTGGTCTACGAGCAGTACTTC. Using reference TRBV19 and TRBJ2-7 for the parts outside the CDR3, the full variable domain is DGGITQSPKYLFRKEGQNVTLSCEQNLNHDAMYWYRQDPGQGLRLIYYSQIVNDFQKGDIAEGYSVSREKKESFPLTVTSAQKNPTAFYLCASSITLVYEQYFGPGTRLTVT.

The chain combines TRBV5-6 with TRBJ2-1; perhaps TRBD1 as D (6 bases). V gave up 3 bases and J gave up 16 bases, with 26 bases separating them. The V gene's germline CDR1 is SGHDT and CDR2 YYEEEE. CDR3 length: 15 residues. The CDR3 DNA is TGTGCCAGCAGCTGGGGACAACCTTCAGGGCAAGGAGGATTCTTC. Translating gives CASSWGQPSGQGGFF.

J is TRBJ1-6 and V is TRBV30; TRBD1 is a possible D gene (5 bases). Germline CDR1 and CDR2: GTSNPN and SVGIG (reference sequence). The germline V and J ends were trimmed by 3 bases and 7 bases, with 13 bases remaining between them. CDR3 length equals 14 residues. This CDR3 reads CAWRPGLRNSPLHF. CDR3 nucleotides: TGTGCCTGGAGACCGGGACTTAGGAATTCACCCCTCCACTTT. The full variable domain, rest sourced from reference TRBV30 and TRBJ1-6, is SQTIHQWPATLVQPVGSPLSLECTVEGTSNPNLYWYRQAAGRGLQLLFYSVGIGQISSEVPQNLSASRPQDRQFILSSKKLLLSDSGFYLCAWRPGLRNSPLHFGNGTRLTVT.

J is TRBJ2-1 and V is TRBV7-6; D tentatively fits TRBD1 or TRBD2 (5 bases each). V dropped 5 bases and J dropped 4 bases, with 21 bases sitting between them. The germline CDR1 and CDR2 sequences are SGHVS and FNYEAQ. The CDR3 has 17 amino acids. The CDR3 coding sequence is TGTGCCAGCAGCCTAACGGGACCCCAACTGGATTACAATGAGCAGTTCTTC. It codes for CASSLTGPQLDYNEQFF.

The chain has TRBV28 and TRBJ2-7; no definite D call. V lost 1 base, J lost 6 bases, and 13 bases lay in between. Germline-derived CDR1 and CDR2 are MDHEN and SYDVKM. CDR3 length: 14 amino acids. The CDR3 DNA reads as TGTGCCAGCAGTTTATCACGGGCACCCACCGAGCAGTACTTC. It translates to CASSLSRAPTEQYF.